The entry below gives a single T cell receptor (beta chain) sequence along with its context. Using its own MiXCR run on the RACE reads, TCRdb lists one record per CDR3 protein. The repertoire holds around 34,000 distinct CDR3 sequences, with 5.5% to 8% as singletons. This sample is drawn from a study of human T cells and chemical hapten exposure. Overall study: Investigators sensitized roughly 2 cm by roughly 2 cm of upper inner arm skin with 2% DPC.

The time point here: patch test 1, 2 weeks after DPC sensitization. Indicated treatment: therapeutic diphenylcyclopropenone sensitization with weekly scalp DPC. Total RNA was isolated from whole blood that had not been fractionated. Blood sampling occurred before each patch-test application. CDR3 length equals 15 residues. Per germline, CDR1 SGHNT and CDR2 YYREEE (reference sequence). V lost 4 bases, J lost 5 bases, and 9 bases stayed unmatched. The material sequenced was whole blood, taken in connection with sensitization to the hapten diphenylcyclopropenone (DPC). The gene calls are TRBV5-4 and TRBJ2-5, with 9 positions matching TRBD1. This receptor was identified in a woman aged 25-40 years with alopecia areata. Some clones in this sample may be carry-over from other donors' samples. The chain's CDR3 is CASSPAGTGQETQYF. The CDR3 nucleotides are TGTGCCAGCAGCCCGGCCGGGACAGGGCAGGAGACCCAGTACTTC.